Each of the 15 T cell receptor beta chains below was sequenced from the same sample in a study of blood T cell repertoires in COVID-19. Produced via immunoSEQ multiplex PCR; TCRdb's table is partial and in-frame only. There are some 49,000 clones in the sample; roughly four fifths occur only once, and around 2.8% lies in the top ten. The sequenced material came from peripheral blood. These receptors were collected from a woman aged 60-75 years with acute or convalescent COVID-19.

The chain links TRBV5-6 to TRBJ2-3, with TRBD1 identical over 7 bases. The length of the CDR3 is 15 residues. V lost 2 bases and J lost 2; bases outside the gene matches: 5. Germline V gives CDR1 SGHDT, CDR2 YYEEEE. As DNA, the CDR3 is TGTGCCAGCAGCTTTGGGACAGAAGACACAGATACGCAGTATTTT. Protein: CASSFGTEDTDTQYF.

This clone showed up just a few times. This chain links TRBV5-1 with TRBJ1-4; a possible D gene is TRBD1 (5 bases). In germline, CDR1 is SGHRS, CDR2 YFSETQ. The CDR3 runs to 14 residues. The germline V and J ends were trimmed by 2 bases and 8 bases, with 13 bases remaining between them. The CDR3 nucleotides are TGCGCCAGCAGCTTACAGGAACGGGGGGAAAAACTGTTTTTT. Its protein product is CASSLQERGEKLFF.

The chain uses TRBV5-1 and TRBJ2-2; D is unclear. V shed 1 base and J shed 7 bases, with 8 bases lying between them. Per germline, CDR1 SGHRS and CDR2 YFSETQ. The CDR3 covers 13 residues. DNA of the CDR3: TGCGCCAGCAGCTTGAACATCCACGGGGAGCTGTTTTTT. It is translated as CASSLNIHGELFF.

This clone was counted a few times. The chain is built from TRBV29-1 and TRBJ1-1; TRBD1 aligns across 9 bases. CDR3 length equals 13 residues. Per germline, CDR1 SQVTM and CDR2 ANQGSEA. Unmatched junction bases numbered 7, after V lost 5 bases and J lost 6 bases. CDR3 loop: CSVKTGGFPEAFF. The CDR3 bases are TGCAGCGTTAAGACAGGGGGATTCCCTGAAGCTTTCTTT.

V gene TRBV25-1 combines with J gene TRBJ2-1, with 11 bases lining up with TRBD2. The J segment lost 4 bases and the V segment lost 5 bases, leaving 7 bases of the junction unmatched. Germline CDR1 reads MGHDK; CDR2 reads SYGVNS. The CDR3 is 16 amino acids. The CDR3 protein is CASSTGTSGRYNEQFF. CDR3 coding DNA: TGTGCCAGCAGTACAGGGACTAGCGGCCGATACAATGAGCAGTTCTTC.

The chain recombines TRBV29-1 with TRBJ1-5, with D uncertain. This CDR3 has 14 amino acids. Trimming shortened V by 5 bases and J by 3 bases, and 14 bases separated the two germline ends. From germline, CDR1 is SQVTM and CDR2 ANQGSEA. CDR3 nucleotides: TGCAGCGTTTCGTTTGGCAGTAACAATCAGCCCCAGCATTTT. Amino acid sequence: CSVSFGSNNQPQHF.

The V call is TRBV13, the J call TRBJ2-1; TRBD2 agrees at 8 bases. CDR3 size: 14 residues. Germline V gene sequence: CDR1 PRHDT, CDR2 FYEKMQ (reference sequence). V lost 5 bases and J lost 6; bases outside the gene matches: 6. Written as DNA, the CDR3 is TGTGCCAGCAGCCCCCGGGAGGGGCGCAATGAGCAGTTCTTC. Translating it yields CASSPREGRNEQFF. The whole variable domain, remainder taken from reference TRBV13 and TRBJ2-1, is AAGVIQSPRHLIKEKRETATLKCYPIPRHDTVYWYQQGPGQDPQFLISFYEKMQSDKGSIPDRFSAQQFSDYHSELNMSSLELGDSALYFCASSPREGRNEQFFGPGTRLTVL.

The chain has TRBV6-1 and TRBJ1-2; 7 bases are shared with TRBD1. The CDR3 totals 14 residues. Germline CDR1 is MNHNS and CDR2 is SASEGT. Trimming took 2 bases from V and 3 from J; bases not matched to a gene: 3. The CDR3 nucleotides are TGTGCCAGCAGTGAAACAGGGGCGTACTATGGCTACACCTTC. Residues: CASSETGAYYGYTF.

This chain connects TRBV27 to TRBJ1-5; D not certain. The CDR3 has 16 amino acids. CDR1 and CDR2 from the germline V gene are MNHEY and SMNVEV (reference sequence). Trimming left V 5 bases short and J 0 bases short, with 14 bases between. In DNA form, the CDR3 reads TGTGCCAGCAGTCCTTTATCGACTTATAGCAATCAGCCCCAGCATTTT. Translated: CASSPLSTYSNQPQHF.

J is TRBJ1-6 and V is TRBV6-5; the D is unclear. Germline loops: CDR1 MNHEY, CDR2 SVGAGI. The ends were cut back, 4 bases at V and 6 bases at J, with 10 bases in the middle. The CDR3 has 14 residues. CDR3 bases: TGTGCCAGCAGTTTATCACCGGGTAATTCACCCCTCCACTTT. Translating gives CASSLSPGNSPLHF.

The chain links TRBV11-3 to TRBJ2-7; 10 bases agree with TRBD1. Germline-derived CDR1 and CDR2 are SGHNT and YENEEA. CDR3 size: 15 residues. V lost 5 bases and J lost 3; bases outside the gene matches: 7. In DNA, the CDR3 is TGTGCCAGCAGCCCCCCGGGACAGGGGCACTACGAGCAGTACTTC. Protein: CASSPPGQGHYEQYF. Full variable domain (outside the CDR3, taken from reference TRBV11-3 and TRBJ2-7): EAGVVQSPRYKIIEKKQPVAFWCNPISGHNTLYWYLQNLGQGPELLIRYENEEAVDDSQLPKDRFSAERLKGVDSTLKIQPAELGDSAVYLCASSPPGQGHYEQYFGPGTRLTVT.

The CDR3 bases are TGTGCCAGCCGGGCCGACAGGAGGTATGGCTACACCTTC. As protein: CASRADRRYGYTF. The rearrangement uses TRBV6-5 and TRBJ1-2; weak D call: TRBD1 (6 bases). CDR1 MNHEY and CDR2 SVGAGI come from the germline V gene. The CDR3 is 13 residues long. V was trimmed by 8 bases and J by 5 bases, leaving 15 bases between them.

This rearrangement joins TRBV5-5 to TRBJ1-1; D remains unclear. CDR1 is SGHKS, CDR2 YYEKEE, per germline (reference sequence). The length of the CDR3 is 13 residues. Trimming pared 7 bases from V and 1 base from J, leaving 11 bases between. This CDR3 reads CASARVGNTEAFF. As DNA, the CDR3 is TGTGCCAGCGCTCGCGTCGGGAACACTGAAGCTTTCTTT.

This clone was counted a few times. V and J are TRBV5-4 and TRBJ1-2, with TRBD1 matching 9 bases. V was clipped by 2 bases and J by 5 bases; unmatched bases: 4. Germline V CDR1 and CDR2: SGHNT, YYREEE (reference sequence). The CDR3 loop spans 14 amino acids. CDR3 bases: TGTGCCAGCAGCTTACAGGGGGCCGGGTATGGCTACACCTTC. Its translation: CASSLQGAGYGYTF.

The chain has TRBV2 and TRBJ1-3; TRBD1 matches at 9 bases. CDR1 is SNHLY and CDR2 is FYNNEI in the germline V gene. Trimming cost V 6 bases and J 8 bases; bases outside gene matches: 8. This CDR3 is 14 amino acids long. CDR3 in amino acids: CASRAGTGIDTIYF. Here the CDR3 DNA reads TGTGCCAGCAGAGCCGGGACAGGGATAGACACCATATATTTT.